These 31 T cell receptor beta chains share one sample of origin, sequenced in a study of CD8 T cells in ankylosing spondylitis. A single record per CDR3 protein comes from TCRdb applying MiXCR to the 5' RACE reads. The repertoire holds 150,000 to 200,000 distinct CDR3 sequences, with under 14% as singletons. Source material: blood, either unsorted or a sorted T cell fraction (not recorded which). The receptors originated from a male donor with ankylosing spondylitis or in good health (not recorded which).

This sequence joins TRBV3-1 and TRBJ2-3, with D uncertain. The CDR3 length is 12 residues. Trimming removed 2 bases from V and 8 bases from J, with 8 bases in between. Germline-derived CDR1 and CDR2 are LGHDT and YNNKEL (reference sequence). DNA for the CDR3: TGTGCCAGCAGCCAATCGACCGGTACGCAGTATTTT. Encoded protein: CASSQSTGTQYF.

The sample holds many counts of this clonotype. The chain links TRBV5-1 to TRBJ2-6; D gene unclear. Germline V gene lookup returns CDR1 SGHRS and CDR2 YFSETQ. The CDR3 covers 16 residues. V lost 0 bases and J lost 0, with 7 bases in between. Written as DNA, the CDR3 is TGCGCCAGCAGCTTGGTAGGGATCTCTGGGGCCAACGTCCTGACTTTC. It translates to CASSLVGISGANVLTF. Full variable domain (rest looked up from reference TRBV5-1 and TRBJ2-6): KAGVTQTPRYLIKTRGQQVTLSCSPISGHRSVSWYQQTPGQGLQFLFEYFSETQRNKGNFPGRFSGRQFSNSRSEMNVSTLELGDSALYLCASSLVGISGANVLTFGAGSRLTVL.

This clonotype was found many times. The V call is TRBV20-1, the J call TRBJ1-6; tentative D call: TRBD1 (5 bases). CDR1 and CDR2 (germline): DFQATT, SNEGSKA (reference sequence). The CDR3 spans 14 residues. Trimming cost V 1 base and J 8 bases, with 12 bases left between them. Here the CDR3 reads CSARGSREHSPLHF. The CDR3 DNA reads TGCAGTGCTAGAGGGTCCAGGGAGCATTCACCCCTCCACTTT.

This clonotype has at least ten counts. V and J are TRBV20-1 and TRBJ1-5; D is perhaps TRBD1 (5 bases). The V end was cut by 6 bases, the J end by 1 base, with 16 bases between. Germline assignment: CDR1 DFQATT and CDR2 SNEGSKA (reference sequence). The CDR3 consists of 15 residues. CDR3: CSAPEGHGSNQPQHF. The CDR3, as DNA: TGCAGTGCCCCGGAGGGGCACGGAAGCAATCAGCCCCAGCATTTT.

This clonotype was seen repeatedly, ten times or more. The CDR3 DNA follows: TGTGCCAGCAGTGGGACAGACAGCTCCTACAATGAGCAGTTCTTC. Protein sequence: CASSGTDSSYNEQFF. The V gene is TRBV9, the J gene TRBJ2-1; 7 bases are a match to TRBD1. The V gene's germline CDR1 is SGDLS and CDR2 YYNGEE. V shed 5 bases and J 0 bases; nucleotides not matched to a gene: 5. CDR3 length equals 15 residues.

This clonotype was detected once. This chain's CDR3 is CASSDPTGSYETQYF. The CDR3 DNA is TGTGCCAGCAGTGATCCGACAGGGTCTTACGAGACCCAGTACTTC. The chain uses TRBV25-1 and TRBJ2-5, with TRBD1 matching 7 bases. CDR1 is MGHDK, CDR2 SYGVNS, per germline. The CDR3 is 15 residues long. V shed 3 bases, J shed 5 bases, and the junction held 9 bases outside the gene matches.

The V and J genes are TRBV7-2 and TRBJ2-3, with no clear D. Germline V lookup: CDR1 SGHTA, CDR2 FQGNSA. Trimming removed 2 bases from V and 1 base from J, with 10 bases in between. CDR3 length equals 15 residues. CDR3: CASSLSAVGTDTQYF. As DNA, the CDR3 is TGTGCCAGCAGCTTAAGTGCGGTGGGCACAGATACGCAGTATTTT.

The rearrangement links TRBV2 to TRBJ1-1; no clear D gene. Trimming removed 5 bases from V and 0 bases from J, with 25 bases in between. Germline CDR1 and CDR2: SNHLY and FYNNEI. The CDR3 length is 19 residues. The CDR3: CASSLIPVLASIMNTEAFF. The CDR3 DNA is TGTGCCAGCAGTTTAATCCCTGTGTTGGCGTCGATTATGAACACTGAAGCTTTCTTT.

This clonotype was detected ten times or more. The chain recombines TRBV7-2 with TRBJ2-3; tentatively, D is TRBD1 (6 bases). The CDR3 runs to 17 residues. The V and J ends lost 3 bases and 2 bases respectively, with 18 bases between them. Germline values: CDR1 SGHTA, CDR2 FQGNSA. Written as DNA, the CDR3 is TGTGCCAGCAGCTTGGGTGGGGGCAGGACCCCCACAGATACGCAGTATTTT. Amino acids: CASSLGGGRTPTDTQYF.

This clonotype was recorded a few times. This sequence joins TRBV12-3 or TRBV12-4 and TRBJ2-1; perhaps TRBD1 as D (6 bases). The CDR3 consists of 13 residues. Trimming cost V 2 bases and J 6 bases, with 8 bases left between them. DNA of the CDR3: TGTGCCAGCAGTTTATTCAGGGGCAATGAGCAGTTCTTC. It yields the protein CASSLFRGNEQFF.

The chain carries TRBV11-2 and TRBJ2-5; D possibly uses TRBD1 or TRBD2 (5 bases each). From germline, CDR1 is SGHAT and CDR2 FQNNGV. The CDR3 contains 17 residues. Between the trimmed V and J ends, which lost 0 bases and 2 bases, there was a span of 16 bases. This CDR3 reads CASSLDRRDGGQETQYF. The CDR3 coding sequence is TGTGCCAGCAGCTTAGATCGTAGGGATGGGGGACAAGAGACCCAGTACTTC.

This clonotype was found a few times. The chain recombines TRBV18 with TRBJ2-7; 11 bases are a match to TRBD2. From germline, CDR1 is KGHSH and CDR2 LQKENI. Losses at the gene ends were 2 bases for V and 4 bases for J; bases not matched to a gene: 10. The CDR3 totals 17 residues. CDR3 region: CASSPVTSGIARYEQYF. CDR3 nucleotide sequence: TGTGCCAGCTCACCAGTGACTAGCGGGATTGCTAGGTACGAGCAGTACTTC.

In DNA form, the CDR3 reads TGTGCCAGCAGTGGGGTCGGAGCGGGGGTTACCGGGGAGCTGTTTTTT. As protein: CASSGVGAGVTGELFF. This chain uses TRBV2 with TRBJ2-2; TRBD2 matches at 8 bases. V gave up 4 bases and J gave up 5 bases; unmatched junction bases: 9. Germline V gene lookup returns CDR1 SNHLY and CDR2 FYNNEI. The CDR3 contains 16 residues.

There are many counts of this clonotype. The V and J genes are TRBV5-1 and TRBJ1-4, with D maybe TRBD1 (5 bases). V was clipped by 3 bases and J by 5 bases, with 11 bases between them. There are 14 residues in the CDR3. Per the germline V gene, CDR1 is SGHRS and CDR2 is YFSETQ. The CDR3 is CASSWRGENEKLFF. CDR3 bases: TGCGCCAGCAGCTGGAGAGGGGAAAATGAAAAACTGTTTTTT.

In its sample, this clonotype was seen a few times. The V and J genes are TRBV5-1 and TRBJ2-4; 9 nucleotides line up with TRBD1. Per the germline V gene, CDR1 is SGHRS and CDR2 is YFSETQ. The CDR3 runs to 15 residues. V gave up 4 bases and J gave up 7 bases; unmatched junction bases: 9. CDR3 sequence reads: CASSHHRDRDNIQYF. The CDR3 DNA reads as TGCGCCAGCAGCCACCACCGGGACAGGGATAACATTCAGTACTTC. The complete variable domain, with remaining parts taken from reference TRBV5-1 and TRBJ2-4, reads KAGVTQTPRYLIKTRGQQVTLSCSPISGHRSVSWYQQTPGQGLQFLFEYFSETQRNKGNFPGRFSGRQFSNSRSEMNVSTLELGDSALYLCASSHHRDRDNIQYFGAGTRLSVL.

The chain is built from TRBV11-2 and TRBJ2-1, with 7 bases aligning to TRBD2. This CDR3 has 17 amino acids. Looked up from germline, CDR1 is SGHAT and CDR2 is FQNNGV. V lost 3 bases and J lost 8; bases outside the gene matches: 16. The CDR3 loop reads CASSFSGSLAFIHEQFF. In nucleotides, the CDR3 is TGTGCCAGCAGCTTCTCAGGGTCACTAGCGTTTATCCATGAGCAGTTCTTC.

Ten or more counts support this clonotype. The chain joins TRBV5-1 to TRBJ2-1, with D uncertain. Germline values: CDR1 SGHRS, CDR2 YFSETQ. The CDR3 spans 14 residues. Trimming shortened V by 0 bases and J by 6 bases, and 10 bases separated the two germline ends. In DNA, the CDR3 is TGCGCCAGCAGCTTGGGGACGAACACCAATGAGCAGTTCTTC. This encodes CASSLGTNTNEQFF.

This clonotype was observed many times. The V gene is TRBV6-2 or TRBV6-3, the J gene TRBJ1-5; no reliable D call. The CDR3 is made up of 13 amino acids. Trimming left V 4 bases short and J 3 bases short, with 7 bases between. The germline V gene has CDR1 MNHEY and CDR2 SVGEGT. In DNA form, the CDR3 reads TGTGCCAGCAGTTTCTCCTACAATCAGCCCCAGCATTTT. Its protein product is CASSFSYNQPQHF.

The chain joins TRBV10-2 to TRBJ2-1, with TRBD1 matching 10 bases. This CDR3 comprises 17 residues. Germline V CDR1 and CDR2: WSHSY, SAAADI. V lost 5 bases, J lost 4 bases, and 11 bases stayed unmatched. For the CDR3, the DNA is TGCGCCAGCAGTCGCCTTCCTCCGGGACAGGGGTACAATGAGCAGTTCTTC. Its protein is CASSRLPPGQGYNEQFF.

Turning to this clonotype: Being one base from a much bigger clone, this may be a read error. The chain uses TRBV20-1 and TRBJ2-3; TRBD1 might be the D (5 bases). Germline assignment: CDR1 DFQATT and CDR2 SNEGSKA (reference sequence). The CDR3 has 14 amino acids. V lost 3 bases and J 6 bases, leaving 16 bases between the germline ends. Written as DNA, the CDR3 is TGCAGTGCTAGTGGCGATCAGGGTTGGGATACGCAGTATTTT. It encodes CSASGDQGWDTQYF.

This clonotype was counted at least ten times. Germline and junction disagree at one end, which may indicate a read error. V is TRBV20-1 and J is TRBJ2-5; TRBD2 matches at 7 bases. The germline V gene has CDR1 DFQATT and CDR2 SNEGSKA (reference sequence). There are 11 residues in the CDR3. The CDR3 reads CSSSGQETQYF. As DNA, the CDR3 is TGCAGTTCTAGCGGCCAAGAGACCCAGTACTTC.

This clonotype was counted a few times. This chain links TRBV27 with TRBJ2-2; TRBD2 aligns across 11 bases. CDR3 length: 13 amino acids. J gave up 5 bases and V 7 bases, and 0 bases lay outside the gene matches. In germline, CDR1 is MNHEY, CDR2 SMNVEV (reference sequence). The CDR3 DNA follows: TGTGCCAGCATAGCGGGGGGGACCGGGGAGCTGTTTTTT. This codes for CASIAGGTGELFF.

This clonotype has just a few counts. The rearrangement links TRBV30 to TRBJ2-5; D is uncertain. Germline CDR1 reads GTSNPN; CDR2 reads SVGIG (reference sequence). Trimming shortened V by 2 bases and J by 3 bases, and 10 bases separated the two germline ends. The CDR3 extends over 13 amino acids. The DNA of the CDR3 is TGTGCCTGGAGTAGAATCGATAAAGAGACCCAGTACTTC. Protein sequence: CAWSRIDKETQYF.

The chain recombines TRBV6-5 with TRBJ2-3; 7 nucleotides agree with TRBD2. The germline CDR1 and CDR2 sequences are MNHEY and SVGAGI. Trimming removed 0 bases from V and 0 bases from J; junction bases left unmatched: 3. The CDR3 is 16 residues long. As DNA, the CDR3 is TGTGCCAGCAGTTACTCGAAACTAGCGAGCACAGATACGCAGTATTTT. It codes for CASSYSKLASTDTQYF.

This clonotype was seen ten or more times. The rearrangement uses TRBV3-1 and TRBJ2-1; maybe TRBD2 (5 bases). Germline lookup yields CDR1 LGHDT and CDR2 YNNKEL (reference sequence). The V end was cut by 4 bases, the J end by 9 bases, with 13 bases between. This CDR3 is 13 amino acids long. In DNA form, the CDR3 reads TGTGCCAGCAGCCCTGATCTAGGGAGTGAGCAGTTCTTC. As protein: CASSPDLGSEQFF.

In its sample, this clonotype was seen many times. The chain is built from TRBV6-2 or TRBV6-3 and TRBJ2-6; weak D call: TRBD2 (5 bases). The CDR3 sequence is 15 residues long. With 5 bases removed from V and 2 bases from J, the gap between germline ends came to 10 bases. Germline-derived CDR1 and CDR2 are MNHEY and SVGEGT. CDR3 nucleotides: TGTGCCAGCAGTCGGACCGGGACTGGGGCCAACGTCCTGACTTTC. It is translated as CASSRTGTGANVLTF.

The chain recombines TRBV12-3 or TRBV12-4 with TRBJ1-1; 9 nucleotides match TRBD1. The CDR3 runs 15 residues. The V gene end was trimmed by 6 bases and the J gene end by 1 base; junction bases not matched to a gene: 6. The CDR3 DNA is TGTGCCAGCAGCCCGGGACAGGGCCAGAACACTGAAGCTTTCTTT. Translation: CASSPGQGQNTEAFF.

The chain recombines TRBV20-1 with TRBJ2-7; D is perhaps TRBD1 (6 bases). The CDR3 loop spans 12 amino acids. Trimming shortened V by 6 bases and J by 3 bases, and 12 bases separated the two germline ends. Per germline, CDR1 DFQATT and CDR2 SNEGSKA (reference sequence). The CDR3 nucleotides read TGCAGTGCCAGCCGGGACATCTACGAGCAGTACTTC. Its protein is CSASRDIYEQYF.

This clonotype was observed a handful of times. The rearrangement joins TRBV5-1 to TRBJ2-1; 9 bases are shared with TRBD2. V trimming: 3 bases; J trimming: 5 bases; junction bases outside the gene matches: 6. The CDR3 is 15 amino acids. Looked up from germline, CDR1 is SGHRS and CDR2 is YFSETQ. The CDR3: CASSSHGTSHNEQFF. CDR3 DNA: TGCGCCAGCAGCTCGCACGGGACTAGCCACAATGAGCAGTTCTTC.

This clonotype was observed at least ten times. This sequence joins TRBV9 and TRBJ2-7; 11 bases agree with TRBD2. Per germline, CDR1 SGDLS and CDR2 YYNGEE. The CDR3 loop spans 18 amino acids. V lost 4 bases to trimming and J lost 3 bases; unmatched junction nucleotides: 15. The CDR3 spells CASSPRTSGLGRGYEQYF. The CDR3 DNA reads as TGTGCCAGCAGCCCTCGGACTAGCGGGCTCGGAAGGGGCTACGAGCAGTACTTC.

The V call is TRBV7-2, the J call TRBJ1-5; D gene ambiguous. CDR1 is SGHTA, CDR2 FQGNSA, per germline. This CDR3 spans 14 amino acids. Trimming removed 3 bases at V and 10 bases at J, with 16 bases between. The DNA for the CDR3 is TGTGCCAGCAGCTTCGGCGGTTCTAGCAGCCCCCAGCATTTT. Its protein is CASSFGGSSSPQHF.